This T cell receptor (beta chain) was identified during a study of tumor and adjacent non-tumor tissue in lung cancer. Whole-study context: Patients comprised about a dozen adenocarcinoma, a couple of squamous cell carcinoma and 1 small cell lung cancer.

TCRbeta libraries were built with three rounds of nested PCR, modified from ARM-PCR. In TCRdb, the multiplex PCR reads were re-called with MiXCR into one record per CDR3 protein. The data show about 140,000 distinct CDR3 sequences, approximately 64% seen once. RNA was extracted from bulk tissue without any cell sorting. Overall study findings and caveats: TCR diversity was significantly greater in tumor than normal lung tissue.

This clonotype was detected only a few times. What it recognizes is unknown. This receptor was identified in a man aged 55 to 69 with small cell lung cancer. Sequenced material: lung tumor tissue.

CDR3 sequence (DNA): TGTGCCAGCAGCCAAGCAAGCAGCCAAGAGACCCAGTATTTT. Protein: CASSQASSQETQYF. V usage is TRBV4-2 and J usage is TRBJ2-3; no firm D call. This CDR3 is built from 14 residues. The V and J ends lost 1 base and 12 bases respectively, with 17 bases between them. Germline-derived CDR1 and CDR2 are LGHNA and YNFKEQ.